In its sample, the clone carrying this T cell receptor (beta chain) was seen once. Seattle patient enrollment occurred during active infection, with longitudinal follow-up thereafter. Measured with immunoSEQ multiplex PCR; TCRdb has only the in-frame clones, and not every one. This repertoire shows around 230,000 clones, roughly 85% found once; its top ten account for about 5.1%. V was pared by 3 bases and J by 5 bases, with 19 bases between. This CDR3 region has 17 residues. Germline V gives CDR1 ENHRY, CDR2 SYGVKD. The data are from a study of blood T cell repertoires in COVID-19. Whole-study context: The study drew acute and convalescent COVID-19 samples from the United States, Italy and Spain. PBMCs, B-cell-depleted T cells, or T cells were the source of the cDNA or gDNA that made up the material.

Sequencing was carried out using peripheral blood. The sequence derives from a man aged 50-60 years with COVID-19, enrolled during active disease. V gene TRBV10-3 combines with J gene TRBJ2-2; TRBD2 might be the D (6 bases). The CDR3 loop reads CAISDLTGDLHTGELFF. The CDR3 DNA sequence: TGTGCCATCAGTGATCTTACGGGGGATCTACATACCGGGGAGCTGTTTTTT.